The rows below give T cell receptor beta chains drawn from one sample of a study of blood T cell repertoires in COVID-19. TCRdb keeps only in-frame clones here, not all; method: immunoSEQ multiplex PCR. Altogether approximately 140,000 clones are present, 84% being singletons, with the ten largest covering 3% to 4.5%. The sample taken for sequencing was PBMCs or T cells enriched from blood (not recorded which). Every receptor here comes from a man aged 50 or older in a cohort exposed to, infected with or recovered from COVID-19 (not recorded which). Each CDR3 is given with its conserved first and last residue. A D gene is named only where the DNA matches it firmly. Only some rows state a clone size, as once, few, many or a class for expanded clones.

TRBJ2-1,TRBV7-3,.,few,TGTGCCAGCAGCCTCGGGACCCTGGGGGGCAATGAGCAGTTCTTC,CASSLGTLGGNEQFF
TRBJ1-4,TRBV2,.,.,TGTGCCAGCAGTGTTCAGGGCCCCTCAACTAATGAAAAACTGTTTTTT,CASSVQGPSTNEKLFF
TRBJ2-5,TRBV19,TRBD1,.,TGTGCCAGTAGTATAGATCGAATACAGGGGGCGCGAGAGACCCAGTACTTC,CASSIDRIQGARETQYF
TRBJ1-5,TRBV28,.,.,TGTGCCAGCAGTCTCCCCCCTTCCGTCAATCAGCCCCAGCATTTT,CASSLPPSVNQPQHF
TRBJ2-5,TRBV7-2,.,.,TGTGCCAGCAGCTTGAGGGGGAGCCAAGAGACCCAGTACTTC,CASSLRGSQETQYF
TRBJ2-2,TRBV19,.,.,TGTGCCAGTAGTAAGCCGAACACCGGGGAGCTGTTTTTT,CASSKPNTGELFF
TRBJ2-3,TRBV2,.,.,TGTGCCAGCAGGGATCGACAGGGCACAGATACGCAGTATTTT,CASRDRQGTDTQYF
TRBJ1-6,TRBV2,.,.,TGTGCCAGCAGGGATTCACAGAATTCACCCCTCCACTTT,CASRDSQNSPLHF
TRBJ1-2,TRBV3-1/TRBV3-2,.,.,TGTGCCAGCAGCCCCGCGCGATGGAGTGGCTACACCTTC,CASSPARWSGYTF
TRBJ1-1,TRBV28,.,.,TGTGCCACTCTATCGACCCTTGGCGGCGCTTTCTTT,CATLSTLGGAFF
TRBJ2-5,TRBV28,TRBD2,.,TGTGCCAGCAGCACGACTAGCCGCAGCCAAGAGACCCAGTACTTC,CASSTTSRSQETQYF
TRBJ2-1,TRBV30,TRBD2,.,TGTGCCTGGAGGGCCTCCGGGACTAGCGGGGCCCCGAGCTCCTACAATGAGCAGTTCTTC,CAWRASGTSGAPSSYNEQFF
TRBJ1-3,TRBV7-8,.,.,TGTGCCAGCAGCTTAACCGGGAGCTTTTCTGGAAACACCATATATTTT,CASSLTGSFSGNTIYF
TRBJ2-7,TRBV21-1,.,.,TGTGCCAGCAGCAAAAATCTCTATTACTACGAGCAGTACTTC,CASSKNLYYYEQYF
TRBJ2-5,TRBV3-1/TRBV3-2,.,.,TGTGCCAGCAGTCCGCAGGGGTCCAAGCAAGAGACCCAGTACTTC,CASSPQGSKQETQYF
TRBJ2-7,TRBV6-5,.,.,TGTGCCAGCAGTTACTCAGGTGCAGGTGGCGAGCAGTACTTC,CASSYSGAGGEQYF
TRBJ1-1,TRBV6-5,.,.,TGTGCCAGCAGCCCATCCCAGGGCACTGAAGCTTTCTTT,CASSPSQGTEAFF
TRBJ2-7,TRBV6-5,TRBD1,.,TGTGCCAGCACCCTCGGGACAGGGATTTACGAGCAGTACTTC,CASTLGTGIYEQYF
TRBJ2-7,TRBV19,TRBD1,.,TGTGCCAGTAGTTCCCGGGACAGGGGTGTAATCGAGCAGTACTTC,CASSSRDRGVIEQYF
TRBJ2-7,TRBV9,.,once,TGTGCCAGCAGCGTAGAGGGAGGACACACCTACGAGCAGTACTTC,CASSVEGGHTYEQYF
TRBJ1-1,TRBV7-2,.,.,TGTGCCACGCGGTTCATGAACACTGAAGCTTTCTTT,CATRFMNTEAFF
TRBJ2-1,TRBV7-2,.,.,TGTGCCAGCAGCCCCCCCGTGGAACTAGAGCAGTTCTTC,CASSPPVELEQFF
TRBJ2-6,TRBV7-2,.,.,TGTGCCAGCAGCTTCCAGGGTTGGGCCAACGTCCTGACTTTC,CASSFQGWANVLTF
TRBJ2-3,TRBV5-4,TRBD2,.,TGTGCCAGCAGCTTGGGGACTAGCGTACCCCCTGGTCTATATACGCAGTATTTT,CASSLGTSVPPGLYTQYF
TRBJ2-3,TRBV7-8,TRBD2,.,TGTGCCAGCAGCCTGGGACTAGCGGGGGTCCTGAATACGCAGTATTTT,CASSLGLAGVLNTQYF
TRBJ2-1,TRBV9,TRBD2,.,TGTGCCAGCAGCTCTCTAACTAGCGGTTACAATGAGCAGTTCTTC,CASSSLTSGYNEQFF
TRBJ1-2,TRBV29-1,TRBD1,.,TGCAGCGTTGAAGTAAAGGGGGCAGCCTATGGCTACACCTTC,CSVEVKGAAYGYTF
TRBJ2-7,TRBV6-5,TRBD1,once,TGTGCCAGCAGAGGACAGGCAAACTACGAGCAGTACTTC,CASRGQANYEQYF
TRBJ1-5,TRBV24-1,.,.,TGTGCCACCAGTCGAGATAGCAATCAGCCCCAGCATTTT,CATSRDSNQPQHF